This is a list of T cell receptor beta chains from one sample in a study of blood T cell repertoires in COVID-19. Some clones are missing from TCRdb's copy, which holds only in-frame ones; the method was immunoSEQ multiplex PCR. Altogether roughly 500,000 clones are present, roughly nine tenths being singletons, with the ten largest covering just over 8%. The sample taken for sequencing was PBMCs or T cells enriched from blood (not recorded which). Every receptor here comes from a woman aged 55-70 years who had recovered from COVID-19. The CDR3 runs from the conserved cysteine through the conserved F or W. Each record gives: J gene, V gene, D gene, clone size, CDR3 protein, CDR3 DNA. The D gene is left open where the match is weak. Only part of the rows carry a size: once, few, many, or a class if the clone is expanded.

j_call: TRBJ1-5; v_call: TRBV19; d_call: -; clone_size: once; cdr3_aa: CASSIEAVVSNQPQHF; cdr3_nt: TGTGCCAGTAGTATAGAGGCTGTTGTTAGCAATCAGCCCCAGCATTTT
j_call: TRBJ1-2; v_call: TRBV9; d_call: -; clone_size: -; cdr3_aa: CASEGNYGYTF; cdr3_nt: TGTGCCAGCGAGGGTAACTATGGCTACACCTTC
j_call: TRBJ2-3; v_call: TRBV4-1; d_call: TRBD1; clone_size: -; cdr3_aa: CASSQDRGLNRDSRRTDTQYF; cdr3_nt: TGCGCCAGCAGCCAAGATAGGGGCCTTAACAGGGACAGTCGACGCACAGATACGCAGTATTTT
j_call: TRBJ1-2; v_call: TRBV9; d_call: -; clone_size: -; cdr3_aa: CASSSLFGYGYTF; cdr3_nt: TGTGCCAGCAGCTCACTATTTGGCTATGGCTACACCTTC
j_call: TRBJ1-1; v_call: TRBV29-1; d_call: -; clone_size: -; cdr3_aa: CSVGSVEAFF; cdr3_nt: TGCAGCGTTGGGTCGGTTGAAGCTTTCTTT
j_call: TRBJ1-3; v_call: TRBV27; d_call: -; clone_size: -; cdr3_aa: CASSTQGHSRNTIYF; cdr3_nt: TGTGCCAGCAGTACACAGGGTCATAGTAGAAACACCATATATTTT
j_call: TRBJ2-7; v_call: TRBV6-5; d_call: -; clone_size: once; cdr3_aa: CASRTSRAGSYEQYF; cdr3_nt: TGTGCCAGCAGGACCTCGAGGGCCGGTTCCTACGAGCAGTACTTC
j_call: TRBJ1-2; v_call: TRBV2; d_call: TRBD1; clone_size: -; cdr3_aa: CASSAGQRIYGYTF; cdr3_nt: TGTGCCAGCAGTGCGGGACAGAGGATCTATGGCTACACCTTC
j_call: TRBJ2-3; v_call: TRBV3-1/TRBV3-2; d_call: -; clone_size: -; cdr3_aa: CASSQVGGSTDTQYF; cdr3_nt: TGTGCCAGCAGCCAAGTGGGGGGTAGCACAGATACGCAGTATTTT
j_call: TRBJ1-2; v_call: TRBV19; d_call: TRBD1; clone_size: many; cdr3_aa: CASTFDRGAYGYTF; cdr3_nt: TGTGCCAGTACCTTCGACAGGGGAGCCTATGGCTACACCTTC
j_call: TRBJ2-4; v_call: TRBV27; d_call: -; clone_size: -; cdr3_aa: CASKGGAGVKNIQYF; cdr3_nt: TGTGCCAGCAAAGGGGGGGCCGGTGTCAAAAACATTCAGTACTTC
j_call: TRBJ1-2; v_call: TRBV12-3/TRBV12-4; d_call: -; clone_size: -; cdr3_aa: CASSLTVYGYTF; cdr3_nt: TGTGCCAGCAGTTTAACAGTCTATGGCTACACCTTC
j_call: TRBJ2-7; v_call: TRBV2; d_call: -; clone_size: -; cdr3_aa: CASSDRVYEQYF; cdr3_nt: TGTGCCAGCAGTGACAGGGTGTACGAGCAGTACTTC
j_call: TRBJ2-3; v_call: TRBV4-2; d_call: TRBD2; clone_size: once; cdr3_aa: CASSRGRLAGAEDTQYF; cdr3_nt: TGTGCCAGCAGCCGCGGTCGGCTAGCGGGGGCAGAGGATACGCAGTATTTT
j_call: TRBJ1-4; v_call: TRBV6-1; d_call: -; clone_size: -; cdr3_aa: CASSEQAVLFF; cdr3_nt: TGTGCCAGCAGTGAACAGGCCGTGCTGTTTTTT
j_call: TRBJ2-7; v_call: TRBV6-5; d_call: TRBD2; clone_size: -; cdr3_aa: CASSPTSGGYEQYF; cdr3_nt: TGTGCCAGCAGCCCGACTAGCGGGGGGTACGAGCAGTACTTC
j_call: TRBJ2-1; v_call: TRBV6-2/TRBV6-3; d_call: -; clone_size: -; cdr3_aa: CASSRTLAQSSYNEQFF; cdr3_nt: TGTGCCAGCAGCCGCACCTTAGCTCAAAGCTCCTACAATGAGCAGTTCTTC
j_call: TRBJ1-1; v_call: TRBV10-1; d_call: -; clone_size: -; cdr3_aa: CASSDQGESFF; cdr3_nt: TGCGCCAGCAGTGACCAGGGCGAATCTTTCTTT
j_call: TRBJ2-2; v_call: TRBV6-1; d_call: TRBD2; clone_size: few; cdr3_aa: CASSEAPGGAGGELFF; cdr3_nt: TGTGCCAGCAGTGAAGCCCCGGGGGGAGCGGGCGGGGAGCTGTTTTTT
j_call: TRBJ2-5; v_call: TRBV28; d_call: TRBD1; clone_size: -; cdr3_aa: CASSFLRDREETQYF; cdr3_nt: TGTGCCAGCAGTTTCCTCCGGGACAGAGAAGAGACCCAGTACTTC
j_call: TRBJ1-4; v_call: TRBV23-1; d_call: -; clone_size: -; cdr3_aa: CASRLERVGEKLFF; cdr3_nt: TGCGCCAGCAGGCTAGAGCGGGTGGGGGAAAAACTGTTTTTT
j_call: TRBJ2-5; v_call: TRBV5-1; d_call: -; clone_size: -; cdr3_aa: CASQRPGESAQYF; cdr3_nt: TGCGCCAGCCAGCGCCCGGGGGAATCGGCCCAGTACTTC
j_call: TRBJ2-3; v_call: TRBV24-1; d_call: TRBD1; clone_size: -; cdr3_aa: CATSDGDRSTQYF; cdr3_nt: TGTGCCACCAGTGACGGGGACAGGTCGACGCAGTATTTT
j_call: TRBJ2-3; v_call: TRBV24-1; d_call: TRBD1; clone_size: -; cdr3_aa: CATSPHPGQGEGTDTQYF; cdr3_nt: TGTGCCACCAGCCCGCATCCGGGACAGGGGGAAGGCACAGATACGCAGTATTTT
j_call: TRBJ1-2; v_call: TRBV29-1; d_call: TRBD1; clone_size: -; cdr3_aa: CSGVYGQGPNYGYTF; cdr3_nt: TGCAGCGGGGTCTATGGACAGGGCCCTAACTATGGCTACACCTTC
j_call: TRBJ1-5; v_call: TRBV12-3/TRBV12-4; d_call: -; clone_size: -; cdr3_aa: CASSPVAKPQHF; cdr3_nt: TGTGCCAGCAGTCCGGTAGCGAAGCCCCAGCATTTT
j_call: TRBJ1-6; v_call: TRBV28; d_call: -; clone_size: -; cdr3_aa: CASGYRVSYSPLHF; cdr3_nt: TGTGCCAGCGGGTACAGGGTATCATATTCACCCCTCCACTTT
j_call: TRBJ1-2; v_call: TRBV9; d_call: TRBD1; clone_size: -; cdr3_aa: CASNRGGVSKRTF; cdr3_nt: TGTGCCAGCAACAGGGGGGGCGTCTCCAAAAGGACCTTC
j_call: TRBJ1-2; v_call: TRBV7-6; d_call: -; clone_size: -; cdr3_aa: CASSPRGGNPTGYTF; cdr3_nt: TGTGCCAGCAGCCCCCGTGGGGGGAACCCCACCGGCTACACCTTC
j_call: TRBJ2-3; v_call: TRBV3-1/TRBV3-2; d_call: -; clone_size: -; cdr3_aa: CASSLQGGTQYF; cdr3_nt: TGTGCCAGCAGCCTACAGGGTGGTACGCAGTATTTT